This T cell receptor beta chain was found in a study of CD8+ T cells in alopecia areata. Study-wide context: Each of the treated patients was given oral tofacitinib, 5 to 10 mg twice daily, for moderate-to-severe alopecia areata.

RNA extraction and reverse transcription yielded cDNA as sequencing template. Produced via immunoSEQ multiplex PCR; TCRdb's table is partial and in-frame only. The sample carries 180,000 or so clones, about 67% recorded once. This clone was counted a few times. What it binds is not known. Study-wide results and caveats: Normal skin's resident alphabeta T cells are sequenced alongside lesional scalp T cells.

There are 10 residues in the CDR3. V lost 2 bases and J 13 bases, leaving 8 bases between the germline ends. CDR1 LGHNT and CDR2 FRNRAP come from the germline V gene. Sequenced material: CD8+ T cells sorted from blood, taken at week 0. The origin of this receptor is a human donor with alopecia areata. V is TRBV12-5 and J is TRBJ2-5; D remains unclear. CDR3 in amino acids: CASGLPLLYF. The CDR3 DNA follows: TGTGCTAGTGGTTTGCCCCTACTGTACTTC.